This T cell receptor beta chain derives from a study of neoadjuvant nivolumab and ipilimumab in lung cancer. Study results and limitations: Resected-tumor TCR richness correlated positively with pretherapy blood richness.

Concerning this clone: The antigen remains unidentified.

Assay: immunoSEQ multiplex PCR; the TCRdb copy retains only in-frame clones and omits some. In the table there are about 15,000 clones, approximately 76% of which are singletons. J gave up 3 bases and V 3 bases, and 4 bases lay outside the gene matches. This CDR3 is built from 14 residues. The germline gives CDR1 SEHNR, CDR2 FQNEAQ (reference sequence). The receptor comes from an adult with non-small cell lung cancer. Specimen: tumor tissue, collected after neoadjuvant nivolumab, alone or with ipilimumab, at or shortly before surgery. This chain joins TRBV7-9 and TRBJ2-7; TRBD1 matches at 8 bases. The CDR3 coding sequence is TGTGCCAGCAGCTTCGGGACAGGAAACTACGAGCAGTACTTC. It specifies CASSFGTGNYEQYF.